This TCR beta chain was obtained from a study of shared clonotypes between healthy human individuals. Some clones are missing from TCRdb's copy, which holds only in-frame ones; the method was immunoSEQ multiplex PCR. The table includes roughly 1,100,000 clones, around 74% detected once. Notes on this clone: The antigen remains undetermined.

Notes on the study in general: For sorted subsets, rarefaction showed incomplete sequencing despite large depth. Blood alone was sampled, and tissue repertoires likely differ.

Those who donated were healthy HIV-negative adults, with no recent acute infections or vaccinations reported. Sequenced input: memory CD4+ T cells sorted from blood. The subset here: CD45RA-negative fraction. This clonotype was sampled from a young man in good health.

CDR3 amino acids: CASRVGLAGRYNEQFF. The CDR3, as DNA: TGTGCCAGCAGGGTCGGACTAGCGGGGAGGTACAATGAGCAGTTCTTC. V and J are TRBV27 and TRBJ2-1; 12 nucleotides agree with TRBD2. V lost 6 bases to trimming and J lost 4 bases; unmatched junction nucleotides: 7. CDR1 is MNHEY and CDR2 is SMNVEV in the germline V gene (reference sequence). The length of the CDR3 is 16 residues.